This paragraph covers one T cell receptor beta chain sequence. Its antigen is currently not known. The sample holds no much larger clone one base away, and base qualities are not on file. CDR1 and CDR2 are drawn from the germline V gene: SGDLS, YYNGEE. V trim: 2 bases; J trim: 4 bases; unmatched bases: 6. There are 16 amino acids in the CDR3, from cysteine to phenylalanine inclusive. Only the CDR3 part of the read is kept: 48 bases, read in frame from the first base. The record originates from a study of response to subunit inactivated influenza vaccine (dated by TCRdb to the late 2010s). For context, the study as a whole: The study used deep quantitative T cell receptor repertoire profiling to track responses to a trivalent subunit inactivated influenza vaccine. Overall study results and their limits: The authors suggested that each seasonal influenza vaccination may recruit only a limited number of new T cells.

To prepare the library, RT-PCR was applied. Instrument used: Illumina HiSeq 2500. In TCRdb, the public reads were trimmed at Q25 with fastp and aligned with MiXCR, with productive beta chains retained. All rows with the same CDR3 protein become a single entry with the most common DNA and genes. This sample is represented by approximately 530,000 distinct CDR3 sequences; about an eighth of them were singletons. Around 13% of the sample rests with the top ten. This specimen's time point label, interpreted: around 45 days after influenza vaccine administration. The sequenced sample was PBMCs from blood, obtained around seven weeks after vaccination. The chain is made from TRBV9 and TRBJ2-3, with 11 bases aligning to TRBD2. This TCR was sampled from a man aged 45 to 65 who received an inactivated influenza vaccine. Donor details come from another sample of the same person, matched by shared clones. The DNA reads TGTGCCAGCAGCGTCACTAGCGGGAGTCTCTCAGATACGCAGTATTTT. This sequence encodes CASSVTSGSLSDTQYF. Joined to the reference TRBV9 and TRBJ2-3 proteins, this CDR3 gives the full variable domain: DSGVTQTPKHLITATGQRVTLRCSPRSGDLSVYWYQQSLDQGLQFLIQYYNGEERAKGNILERFSAQQFPDLHSELNLSSLELGDSALYFCASSVTSGSLSDTQYFGPGTRLTVL.